This T cell receptor (beta chain) was obtained from a study of CD8+ T cells in alopecia areata listed by TCRdb under 2018. Turning to the overall study: In both human patients and the C3H/HeJ mouse model, the study applied high-throughput TCRbeta sequencing to look at T cell clonal expansion in alopecia areata. RNA came from the PAXgene miRNA kit for fixed scalp, the miRNeasy kit for PBMCs, and the RNeasy kit for mouse skin. Amplification of TCRbeta CDR3 regions was done by immunoSEQ multiplex PCR using 35 Vbeta forward primers and 13 Jbeta reverse primers. Scalp clonality was compared across normal scalp (n=4), patchy alopecia areata scalp (n=8), and alopecia totalis/universalis scalp (n=8). Scalp tissue and sorted CD4+ and CD8+ peripheral blood T cells from patchy and totalis/universalis alopecia areata patients and from healthy controls were covered by human TCRbeta sequencing. What the work shows at the level of the full study, not this receptor alone: Compared with mice, TCR sequences shared between patients were less clear, possibly partly because of HLA diversity across the patient population. Compared with normal scalp, lesional scalp, particularly in alopecia totalis/universalis, had higher clonality and more expanded CD8+ clones, which suggests antigenic drive. Unlike mouse skin, where gammadelta T cells dominate, normal human skin contains resident alphabeta T cells that get sequenced too, which complicates analysis of the scalp TCR repertoire.

The method was the immunoSEQ multiplex PCR assay. For TCR sequencing, RNA was extracted from every sample and reverse transcribed into cDNA to serve as template. SuperScript III was used for first-strand cDNA synthesis, primed with a 2:1 mix of oligo-dT and random hexamers. A synthetic immune receptor repertoire was used to assess amplification bias, and residual bias was removed computationally. In the authors' own workflow: Raw reads were preprocessed to remove errors, and CDR3 was defined according to IMGT conventions as the region from the conserved cysteine to phenylalanine. Clonality was calculated as 1 minus Shannon entropy normalized by log2 of the number of productive unique TCRs. CD4 or CD8 identity of scalp clones was inferred by cross-referencing scalp TCRbeta sequences with sorted blood CD4 and CD8 repertoires. The source is immuneACCESS, and TCRdb retained only in-frame sequences with V and J called. Part of the clones is not carried over; for the studies checked, unresolved V genes explain less than half of this, and the remainder is unexplained. V, J and clone size are those of that table, while D and trimming were read from the DNA. For this sample the table gives roughly 120,000 clones, of which 55% to 70% were detected only once. Of the sample, 2.8% falls within the top ten clones.

After PBMCs were isolated by density centrifugation and stained for CD3, CD4 and CD8, a FACSAria was used to sort CD4+ and CD8+ T cells. Scalp biopsies and blood samples were obtained from unaffected controls. Trimming removed 6 bases from V and 2 bases from J, leaving 11 bases between the germline ends. The CDR3 goes from the cysteine to the phenylalanine over 12 residues. The DNA shown is the 36-base CDR3, in frame from base 1. CDR1 SQVTM and CDR2 ANQGSEA were looked up in the germline V gene. Comment on this clone: No antigen is known for it. Base-call qualities are not available, and no considerably larger clone is one nucleotide away. Other DNA sequences of this sample code for an identical CDR3.

Sequenced input: CD4+ T cells sorted from blood. The chain was built from TRBV29-1 and TRBJ2-7; the D segment may tentatively be TRBD1 or TRBD2, each giving 7 matched bases. The origin of this receptor is a human donor in good health. At the DNA level, the sequence is TGCAGCGTGGGGAGGGGGCCCTACGAGCAGTACTTC. It is translated as CSVGRGPYEQYF.